The 6 T cell receptor beta chains given below trace back to one sample, sequenced in a study of T cell responses to AZD1222 COVID-19 vaccine. The table came from immunoSEQ multiplex PCR; TCRdb's copy has only in-frame clones and leaves some out. The sample has 100,000 to 150,000 clones; roughly 90% are singletons. Source: peripheral blood, taken on day 0 of AZD1222 vaccination. Receptors were obtained from an adult in good health.

CDR3 amino acids: CATSEGGSDEQFF. As DNA, the CDR3 is TGTGCCACCAGTGAAGGGGGCTCGGATGAGCAGTTCTTC. The rearrangement joins TRBV24-1 to TRBJ2-1; 7 bases agree with TRBD1. Germline CDR1 is KGHDR and CDR2 is SFDVKD. The CDR3 covers 13 residues. Unmatched junction bases numbered 4, after V lost 4 bases and J lost 8 bases.

In DNA, the CDR3 is TGCGCCAGCAGTACAAGCGAGGAGACCCAGTACTTC. Translation gives CASSTSEETQYF. This rearrangement joins TRBV5-1 to TRBJ2-5; the D is unclear. CDR3 length: 12 amino acids. The ends were cut back, 5 bases at V and 5 bases at J, with 10 bases in the middle. Germline V gives CDR1 SGHRS, CDR2 YFSETQ. Full variable domain (rest looked up from reference TRBV5-1 and TRBJ2-5): KAGVTQTPRYLIKTRGQQVTLSCSPISGHRSVSWYQQTPGQGLQFLFEYFSETQRNKGNFPGRFSGRQFSNSRSEMNVSTLELGDSALYLCASSTSEETQYFGPGTRLLVL.

CDR3 region: CASTVDSGANVLTF. The CDR3 bases are TGTGCCAGCACCGTGGACTCTGGGGCCAACGTCCTGACTTTC. This rearrangement joins TRBV27 to TRBJ2-6, with unresolved D. This CDR3 has 14 amino acids. V was pared by 7 bases and J by 0 bases, with 7 bases between. Germline V lookup: CDR1 MNHEY, CDR2 SMNVEV (reference sequence).

This chain links TRBV4-1 with TRBJ2-7; D is unresolved. The CDR3 loop spans 15 amino acids. V was clipped by 1 base and J by 2 bases, with 12 bases between them. Germline V gives CDR1 MGHRA, CDR2 YSYEKL. CDR3 in amino acids: CASSQVETATYEQYF. CDR3 DNA sequence: TGCGCCAGCAGCCAAGTGGAGACCGCTACCTACGAGCAGTACTTC.

This clone was picked up a small number of times. This chain connects TRBV18 to TRBJ1-4, with TRBD1 matching 9 bases. The V gene's germline CDR1 is KGHSH and CDR2 LQKENI. This CDR3 contains 15 residues. With 0 bases clipped from V and 5 bases from J, the junction kept 1 base outside the gene matches. CDR3 DNA sequence: TGTGCCAGCTCACCACCGGGACAGGGCAATGAAAAACTGTTTTTT. Translation: CASSPPGQGNEKLFF.

CDR3 in amino acids: CASSLNLRQGLRIGLFF. The CDR3 region has the DNA TGCGCCAGCAGCCTTAATCTACGACAGGGACTACGGATCGGACTGTTTTTT. The J gene is TRBJ1-4, the V gene TRBV4-1; 7 bases match TRBD1. Germline V gene lookup returns CDR1 MGHRA and CDR2 YSYEKL. CDR3 length: 17 residues. With 4 bases clipped from V and 13 bases from J, the junction kept 21 bases outside the gene matches.